This T cell receptor beta chain was observed in a study of post-analysis software for immune sequencing data. Study background: There were relapsing-remitting, secondary progressive and progressive-relapsing multiple sclerosis among the disease courses included.

cDNA libraries for TCR beta contained unique molecular identifiers. TCRdb re-derived calls from the PCR reads in MiXCR, one entry per CDR3 protein. This sample carries about 460,000 distinct CDR3 sequences, under 55% of them seen once, and the ten largest clones take 9% to 14%. Worth noting for this clonotype: Its antigen is not identified.

Study-wide points: TRBV5-6, TRBV5-1 and TRBV20-1 belonged to a set of roughly five TRBV segments that were more frequent in patients than controls. Samples sharing a preparation batch grouped tightly together when assessed by F measure. Significantly decreased normalized Chao1 diversity was recorded for multiple sclerosis patients relative to controls.

The CDR3 has 15 amino acids. Germline V gene sequence: CDR1 SGHVS, CDR2 FQNEAQ. Trimming shortened V by 5 bases and J by 4 bases, and 17 bases separated the two germline ends. V and J are TRBV7-8 and TRBJ1-2; D gene uncertain. This TCR came from a girl under 18 with multiple sclerosis. The sequenced sample consisted of blood. The CDR3 reads CASSLGANSFYGYTF. In DNA, the CDR3 is TGTGCCAGCAGCCTAGGCGCCAACTCGTTCTATGGCTACACCTTC.